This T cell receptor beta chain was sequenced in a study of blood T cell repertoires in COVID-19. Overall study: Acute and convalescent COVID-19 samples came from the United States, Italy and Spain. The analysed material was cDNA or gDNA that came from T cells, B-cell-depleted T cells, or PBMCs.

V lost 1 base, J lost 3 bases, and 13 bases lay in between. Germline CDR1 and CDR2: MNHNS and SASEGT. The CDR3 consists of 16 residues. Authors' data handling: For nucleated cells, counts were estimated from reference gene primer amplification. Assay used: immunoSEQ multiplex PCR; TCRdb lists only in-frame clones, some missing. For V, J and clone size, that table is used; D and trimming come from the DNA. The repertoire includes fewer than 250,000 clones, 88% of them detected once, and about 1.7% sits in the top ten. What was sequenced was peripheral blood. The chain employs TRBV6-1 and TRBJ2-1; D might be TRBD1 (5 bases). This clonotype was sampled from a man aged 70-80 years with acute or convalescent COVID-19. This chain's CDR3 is CASSEEETEFYNEQFF. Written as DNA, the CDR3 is TGTGCCAGCAGTGAAGAAGAGACAGAATTCTACAATGAGCAGTTCTTC.